Shown below are 21 T cell receptor beta chains from a single sample sequenced in a study of T cell clonality in common variable immunodeficiency. Method: immunoSEQ multiplex PCR; TCRdb's copy keeps in-frame clones and lacks some. This sample carries approximately 57,000 clones, none of them present only once. The specimen was peripheral blood mononuclear cells. Receptors were obtained from a person between 18 and 75 years old in good health.

With regard to this clone: From the germline J gene comes the end of the CDR3, since the read stops 3 residues before it. The chain couples TRBV29-1 to TRBJ2-7; the match to TRBD2 covers 13 bases. The CDR3 length is 16 residues. Germline loops: CDR1 SQVTM, CDR2 ANQGSEA. V lost 4 bases and J lost 4; bases outside the gene matches: 10. The CDR3 here is CSVVTSGRAESYEQYF. Partial CDR3 DNA: TGCAGCGTTGTTACTAGCGGGAGGGCCGAGTCTTACGAG.

There are a few counts of this clone. The read terminates 3 residues ahead of where the CDR3 ends, so the germline J gene completes it. V is TRBV7-9 and J is TRBJ1-2; tentatively, D is TRBD1 (5 bases). Germline V gives CDR1 SEHNR, CDR2 FQNEAQ (reference sequence). This CDR3 has 12 amino acids. The covered CDR3 bases are TGTGCCAGCAGCACCCCCGGGGGAGAC. Protein product: CASSTPGGD. The full CDR3 protein reads CASSTPGGDYTF.

This clone was seen more than once but under ten times. Sequencing ends 3 residues short of the CDR3 end; the germline J gene provides the rest. V is TRBV20-1 and J is TRBJ1-4; 7 nucleotides agree with TRBD1. Germline CDR1 is DFQATT and CDR2 is SNEGSKA (reference sequence). The CDR3 runs to 16 residues. The sequenced CDR3 bases are TGCAGTGCTAGAGATCACCCAGAGACAGGGAATTCACCA. Its translation: CSARDHPETGNSP. The complete CDR3 protein is CSARDHPETGNSPLFF.

This clone showed up just a few times. The missing CDR3 end, 3 residues past where the read stops, is filled in from the germline J gene. This sequence joins TRBV30 and TRBJ1-1; 10 nucleotides match TRBD1. CDR1 GTSNPN and CDR2 SVGIG come from the germline V gene (reference sequence). CDR3 length: 11 amino acids. This CDR3 reads CALTGQGRAFF. CDR3 DNA (partial): TGTGCCTTGACGGGACAGGGGAGA.

This clone was seen many times. This CDR3 is CASSPAGRITSPLHF. CDR3 DNA, as far as it was read: TGTGCCAGTAGCCCGGCGGGAAGGATAACTTCACCC. The V and J genes are TRBV19 and TRBJ1-6; D is unresolved. The read falls 3 residues short of the CDR3 end, and the missing part is taken from the germline J gene. This CDR3 is built from 15 residues. The germline V and J ends were trimmed by 6 bases and 9 bases, with 18 bases remaining between them. Germline CDR1 reads LNHDA; CDR2 reads SQIVND (reference sequence).

This clone showed up many times. From the germline J gene comes the end of the CDR3, since the read stops 3 residues before it. The genes are TRBV19 and TRBJ1-5; the D is unclear. The length of the CDR3 is 12 residues. Germline V lookup: CDR1 LNHDA, CDR2 SQIVND (reference sequence). V lost 1 base, J lost 5 bases, and 3 bases lay in between. The CDR3: CASSIVDQPQHF. The part of the CDR3 DNA that was read is TGTGCCAGTAGTATAGTAGATCAGCCC. The complete variable domain, with remaining parts taken from reference TRBV19 and TRBJ1-5, reads DGGITQSPKYLFRKEGQNVTLSCEQNLNHDAMYWYRQDPGQGLRLIYYSQIVNDFQKGDIAEGYSVSREKKESFPLTVTSAQKNPTAFYLCASSIVDQPQHFGDGTRLSIL.

This clone has at least ten counts. The sequenced fragment ends 3 residues before the CDR3 boundary, so the rest is inferred from the germline J gene. The chain employs TRBV24-1 and TRBJ2-3; no definite D call. With 7 bases removed from V and 4 bases from J, the gap between germline ends came to 14 bases. Germline CDR1 KGHDR, CDR2 SFDVKD. The CDR3 runs 14 residues. The covered CDR3 bases are TGTGCCACCAGCCTAAGCTTAATTGCAGATACG. This encodes CATSLSLIADT. The complete CDR3 protein is CATSLSLIADTQYF.

This clone was recorded many times. The read halts 3 residues ahead of the CDR3 end, with the missing end drawn from the germline J gene. The chain is built from TRBV14 and TRBJ1-2, with D perhaps TRBD1 (5 bases). CDR3 length: 13 amino acids. The V gene's germline CDR1 is SGHDN and CDR2 FVKESK. The sequenced CDR3 bases are TGTGCCAGCAGCCAAGTTCAGGGCTCCAGC. As protein: CASSQVQGSS. The full CDR3 sequence reads CASSQVQGSSYTF.

This clone was detected ten times or more. The missing CDR3 end, 3 residues past where the read stops, is filled in from the germline J gene. V usage is TRBV7-9 and J usage is TRBJ1-1, with D unresolved. The germline V gene encodes CDR1 SEHNR and CDR2 FQNEAQ (reference sequence). V lost 1 base, J lost 0 bases, and 9 bases lay in between. The length of the CDR3 is 15 residues. This CDR3 is CASSLVGTVNTEAFF. CDR3 DNA (partial): TGTGCCAGCAGCTTAGTGGGCACCGTGAACACTGAA.

This clone showed up many times. The CDR3 end falls 3 residues outside the read, so it is completed with the germline J gene. The rearrangement links TRBV10-1 to TRBJ1-2; no reliable D call. This CDR3 has 13 amino acids. Germline V gene sequence: CDR1 WNHNN, CDR2 SYGVQD (reference sequence). The sequenced part of the CDR3 DNA is TGCGCCAGCAGTGACGGGCTGGACTACGAC. It codes for CASSDGLDYD. The full CDR3 protein reads CASSDGLDYDYTF.

At least ten counts were recorded for this clone. Sequencing ends 3 residues short of the CDR3 end; the germline J gene provides the rest. This sequence joins TRBV5-1 and TRBJ2-3; D gene uncertain. The CDR3 length is 14 residues. CDR1 is SGHRS, CDR2 YFSETQ, per germline. CDR3 loop: CASSLGVGQETQYF. The sequenced part of the CDR3 DNA is TGCGCCAGCAGCTTGGGTGTGGGCCAAGAGACG.

This clone was seen many times. Read data end 3 residues before the CDR3 end; the end is taken from the germline J gene. The chain carries TRBV19 and TRBJ2-7; D possibly corresponds to TRBD2 (5 bases). The V and J ends lost 2 bases and 5 bases respectively, with 10 bases between them. Germline V lookup: CDR1 LNHDA, CDR2 SQIVND (reference sequence). CDR3 size: 13 residues. The sequenced part of the CDR3 DNA is TGTGCCAGTAGTATAAGGCTAGCCGACGAG. Translated: CASSIRLADE. From start to end, the CDR3 is CASSIRLADEQYF.

As concerns this clone: The junction does not match germline at one end; this may be a read error. The observed sequence ends 3 residues before the CDR3 terminus, with the missing tail filled in from the germline J gene. V gene TRBV5-6 combines with J gene TRBJ1-6; unclear D gene. The CDR3 consists of 14 residues. The germline gives CDR1 SGHDT, CDR2 YYEEEE. The CDR3 bases that were read are TGTGCCAGCAGATTGGACGGCTATAATTCACCC. Translated, it gives CASRLDGYNSP. The entire CDR3 protein is CASRLDGYNSPLHF.

This clone has a count of ten or more. The CDR3 end is not reached by the read, which stops 3 residues before it; the germline J gene fills it in. This sequence joins TRBV7-3 and TRBJ2-3; 11 bases agree with TRBD1. Per germline, CDR1 SGHTA and CDR2 FQGTGA. This CDR3 has 16 residues. The CDR3 loop reads CASSRTGGWVGETQYF. Partial CDR3 DNA: TGTGCCAGCAGCCGGACAGGGGGCTGGGTAGGAGAGACG.

This clone has a count of ten or more. Sequencing ends 3 residues short of the CDR3 end; the germline J gene provides the rest. The chain couples TRBV28 to TRBJ2-7; maybe TRBD1 (5 bases). This CDR3 region has 14 residues. The V end lost 7 bases, the J end lost 2 bases, and 15 bases lay between the germline ends. The V gene's germline CDR1 is MDHEN and CDR2 SYDVKM. Here the CDR3 reads CASTHLQTAYEQYF. The part of the CDR3 DNA that was read is TGTGCCAGCACCCATCTCCAGACAGCCTACGAG.

This clone was observed at least ten times. The read comes to an end 3 residues before the CDR3 does, leaving the germline J gene to fill in the end. The chain recombines TRBV20-1 with TRBJ2-5; 9 nucleotides align to TRBD2. The CDR3 is 14 amino acids. Germline V gives CDR1 DFQATT, CDR2 SNEGSKA (reference sequence). Trimming took 0 bases from V and 5 from J; bases not matched to a gene: 4. Partial CDR3 DNA: TGCAGTGCTAGAGACAGCGGGAGGCCTGAGACC. Translated, it gives CSARDSGRPET. In full, the CDR3 is CSARDSGRPETQYF.

This clone was observed at least ten times. The CDR3 end lies 3 residues beyond the end of the read and is filled in from the germline J gene. The chain links TRBV19 to TRBJ1-5; TRBD1 matches at 7 bases. The germline CDR1 and CDR2 sequences are LNHDA and SQIVND (reference sequence). The CDR3 contains 16 residues. V lost 10 bases, J lost 2 bases, and 14 bases stayed unmatched. The CDR3 sequence is CATSGTEPFGNQPQHF. Partial CDR3 DNA: TGTGCCACTAGCGGGACAGAGCCCTTCGGCAATCAGCCC.

This clone appeared many times. The read halts 3 residues ahead of the CDR3 end, with the missing end drawn from the germline J gene. The chain employs TRBV29-1 and TRBJ2-1; D call uncertain. The germline CDR1 and CDR2 sequences are SQVTM and ANQGSEA. V lost 2 bases and J 2 bases, leaving 7 bases between the germline ends. CDR3 size: 13 residues. Incomplete CDR3 DNA: TGCAGCGTTGAAAGCGATACCTACAATGAG. It translates to CSVESDTYNE. The full CDR3 protein is CSVESDTYNEQFF.

This clone was counted many times. Sequencing ends 3 residues short of the CDR3 end; the germline J gene provides the rest. The chain couples TRBV10-1 to TRBJ1-1; D remains ambiguous. The germline V and J ends were trimmed by 3 bases and 7 bases, with 12 bases remaining between them. This CDR3 comprises 13 residues. The germline CDR1 and CDR2 sequences are WNHNN and SYGVQD (reference sequence). This CDR3 is CASSDRGLNEAFF. The CDR3 bases that were read are TGCGCCAGCAGTGACCGGGGTTTAAATGAA.

The sample holds a few counts of this clone. A read error may be the cause here, since a much bigger clone is one base away. Sequencing ends 3 residues short of the CDR3 end; the germline J gene provides the rest. This chain uses TRBV19 with TRBJ2-2; 8 bases are shared with TRBD1. The CDR3 runs 17 residues. The V gene's germline CDR1 is LNHDA and CDR2 SQIVND (reference sequence). CDR3 DNA (partial): TGTGCCAGTAGTACTCGGAGAGACAGGGGAGGTGATGAAAAG. Its translation: CASSTRRDRGGDEK. The entire CDR3 reads CASSTRRDRGGDEKLFF.

The sample holds a few counts of this clone. The read stops 3 residues short of the end of the CDR3; the missing end is completed from the germline J gene. The chain couples TRBV25-1 to TRBJ1-5; a weak D match, TRBD1 (5 bases). The V gene's germline CDR1 is MGHDK and CDR2 SYGVNS. V lost 4 bases and J lost 7, with 20 bases in between. CDR3 size: 16 residues. CDR3 DNA, as far as it was read: TGTGCCAGCAGTGCTCCCCGCTCGGGGGAGAGCCAGCCC. Protein: CASSAPRSGESQP. The entire CDR3 reads CASSAPRSGESQPQHF.